Listed below are T cell receptor beta chains from one sample, sequenced in a study of beta chain features in type 1 diabetes. Assay used: immunoSEQ multiplex PCR; TCRdb lists only in-frame clones, some missing. The top ten clones hold roughly 0.04% of a sample with hundreds of thousands of clones, over 12% of them seen once. Material: naive CD4+ T cells from blood. These receptor sequences come from a man aged 18-30 years with type 1 diabetes. CDR3s include the opening cysteine and the closing phenylalanine or tryptophan. The order of the fields is CDR3 protein, CDR3 DNA, J gene, D gene, V gene, clone size. A D gene is named only where the DNA matches it firmly. For some rows the clone size is stated as once, few or many, or as a class when expanded; others skip it.

CASRDTGGGDVLTF	TGTGCCAGCAGAGATACAGGGGGTGGCGACGTCCTGACTTTC	TRBJ2-6	TRBD1	TRBV11-2	few
CASSVVGVGRGTQYF	TGTGCCAGCAGCGTAGTCGGAGTGGGGAGGGGGACCCAGTACTTC	TRBJ2-5	TRBD2	TRBV9	few
CSVGQGSSYEQYF	TGCAGCGTTGGACAGGGTAGCTCCTACGAGCAGTACTTC	TRBJ2-7	TRBD1	TRBV29-1	few
CASSRGAHSSTDTQYF	TGTGCCAGCAGCCGAGGGGCGCATTCGAGCACAGATACGCAGTATTTT	TRBJ2-3	NA	TRBV9	NA
CASSSDYNTQYF	TGTGCCAGCAGCTCTGACTACAATACGCAGTATTTT	TRBJ2-3	NA	TRBV5-4	NA
CASSLGGVTEQFF	TGCGCCAGCAGCTTGGGGGGCGTGACTGAGCAGTTCTTC	TRBJ2-1	NA	TRBV5-1	few
CASSLAGVDYNEQFF	TGTGCCAGCAGCTTAGCGGGAGTAGACTACAATGAGCAGTTCTTC	TRBJ2-1	NA	TRBV7-2	few
CAWSGRGYTF	TGTGCCTGGAGTGGTCGTGGCTACACCTTC	TRBJ1-2	NA	TRBV30	NA
CASSAGTSGSPDTQYF	TGTGCCAGCAGCGCCGGGACTAGCGGGAGCCCAGATACGCAGTATTTT	TRBJ2-3	TRBD2	TRBV13	few
CASSFGERGAQETQYF	TGCGCCAGCAGCTTCGGGGAGCGGGGGGCCCAAGAGACCCAGTACTTC	TRBJ2-5	TRBD2	TRBV5-1	few
CAWSAGLGETQYF	TGTGCCTGGAGTGCCGGACTGGGGGAGACCCAGTACTTC	TRBJ2-5	NA	TRBV30	NA